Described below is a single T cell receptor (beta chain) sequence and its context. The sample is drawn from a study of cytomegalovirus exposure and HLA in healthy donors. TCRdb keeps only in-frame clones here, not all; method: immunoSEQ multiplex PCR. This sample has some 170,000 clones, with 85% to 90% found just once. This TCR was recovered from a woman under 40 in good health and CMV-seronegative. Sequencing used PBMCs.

CDR3 sequence (DNA): TGTGCCAGCAGCCAAGAACAGGCTCCTGGAAACACCATATATTTT. It is translated as CASSQEQAPGNTIYF. V usage is TRBV27 and J usage is TRBJ1-3; D is possibly TRBD1 (5 bases). The CDR3 sequence is 15 residues long. The germline gives CDR1 MNHEY, CDR2 SMNVEV (reference sequence). The ends were cut back, 6 bases at V and 2 bases at J, with 14 bases in the middle.